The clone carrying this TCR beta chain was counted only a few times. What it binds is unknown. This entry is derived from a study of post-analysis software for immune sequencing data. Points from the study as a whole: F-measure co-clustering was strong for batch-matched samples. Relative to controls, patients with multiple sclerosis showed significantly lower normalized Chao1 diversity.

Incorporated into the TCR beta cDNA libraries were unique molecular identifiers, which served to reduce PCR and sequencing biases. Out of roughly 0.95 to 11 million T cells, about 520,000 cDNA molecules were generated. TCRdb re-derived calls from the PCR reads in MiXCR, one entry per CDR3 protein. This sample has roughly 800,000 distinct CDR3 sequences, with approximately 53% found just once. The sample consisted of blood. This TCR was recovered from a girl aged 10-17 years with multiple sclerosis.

CDR3 in DNA: TGTGCCAGCAGCGTCCGGGACAGGGGGGGAGAGACCCAGTACTTC. It encodes CASSVRDRGGETQYF. The chain carries TRBV9 and TRBJ2-5; the match to TRBD1 covers 11 bases. There are 15 residues in the CDR3. Unmatched junction bases numbered 4, after V lost 2 bases and J lost 4 bases. CDR1 and CDR2 from the germline V gene are SGDLS and YYNGEE.